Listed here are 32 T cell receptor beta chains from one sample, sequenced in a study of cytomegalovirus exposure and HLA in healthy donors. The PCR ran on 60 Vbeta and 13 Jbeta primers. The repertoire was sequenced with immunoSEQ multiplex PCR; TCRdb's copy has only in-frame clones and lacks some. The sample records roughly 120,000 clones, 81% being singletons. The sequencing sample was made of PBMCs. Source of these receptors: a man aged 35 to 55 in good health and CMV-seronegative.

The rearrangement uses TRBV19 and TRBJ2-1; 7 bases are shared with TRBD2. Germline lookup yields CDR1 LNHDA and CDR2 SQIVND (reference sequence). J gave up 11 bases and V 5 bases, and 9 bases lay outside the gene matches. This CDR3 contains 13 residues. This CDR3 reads CASSLPGLLQQFF. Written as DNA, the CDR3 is TGTGCCAGTAGTCTCCCGGGACTACTACAGCAGTTCTTC.

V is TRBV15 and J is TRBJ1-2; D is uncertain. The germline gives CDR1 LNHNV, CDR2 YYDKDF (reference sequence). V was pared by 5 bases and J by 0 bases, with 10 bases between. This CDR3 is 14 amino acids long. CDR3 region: CATSEGGANYGYTF. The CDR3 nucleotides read TGTGCCACCAGCGAAGGAGGCGCTAACTATGGCTACACCTTC.

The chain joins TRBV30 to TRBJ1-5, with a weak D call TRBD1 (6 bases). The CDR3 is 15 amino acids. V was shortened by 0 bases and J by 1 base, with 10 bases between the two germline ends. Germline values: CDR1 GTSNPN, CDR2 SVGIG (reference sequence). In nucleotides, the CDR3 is TGTGCCTGGAGTGTACTGGGGACAAGCAATCAGCCCCAGCATTTT. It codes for CAWSVLGTSNQPQHF.

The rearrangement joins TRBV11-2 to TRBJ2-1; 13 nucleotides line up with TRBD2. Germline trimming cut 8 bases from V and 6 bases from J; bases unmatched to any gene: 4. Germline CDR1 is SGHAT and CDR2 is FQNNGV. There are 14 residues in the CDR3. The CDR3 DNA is TGTGCCAGCGGTACTAGCGGGAGGGTCAATGAGCAGTTCTTC. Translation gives CASGTSGRVNEQFF.

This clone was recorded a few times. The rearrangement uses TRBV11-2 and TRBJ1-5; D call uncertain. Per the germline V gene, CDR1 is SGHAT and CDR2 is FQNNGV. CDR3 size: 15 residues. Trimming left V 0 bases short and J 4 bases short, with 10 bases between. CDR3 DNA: TGTGCCAGCAGCTTAGATGGGCTCGGAAATCAGCCCCAGCATTTT. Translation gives CASSLDGLGNQPQHF. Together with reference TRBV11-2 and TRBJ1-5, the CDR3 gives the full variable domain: EAGVAQSPRYKIIEKRQSVAFWCNPISGHATLYWYQQILGQGPKLLIQFQNNGVVDDSQLPKDRFSAERLKGVDSTLKIQPAKLEDSAVYLCASSLDGLGNQPQHFGDGTRLSIL.

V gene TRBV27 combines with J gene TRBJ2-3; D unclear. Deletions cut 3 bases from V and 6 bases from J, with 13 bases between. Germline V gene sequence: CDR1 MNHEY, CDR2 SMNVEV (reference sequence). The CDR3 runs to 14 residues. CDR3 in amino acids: CASSFVGRSDTQYF. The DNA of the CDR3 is TGTGCCAGCAGTTTCGTCGGTCGATCGGATACGCAGTATTTT.

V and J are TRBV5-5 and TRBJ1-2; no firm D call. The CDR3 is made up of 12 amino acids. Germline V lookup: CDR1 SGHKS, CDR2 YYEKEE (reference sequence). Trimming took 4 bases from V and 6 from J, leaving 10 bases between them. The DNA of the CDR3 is TGTGCCAGCAGCCCGGTTGTGGATGGCTACACCTTC. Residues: CASSPVVDGYTF. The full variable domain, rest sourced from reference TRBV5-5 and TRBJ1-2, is DAGVTQSPTHLIKTRGQQVTLRCSPISGHKSVSWYQQVLGQGPQFIFQYYEKEERGRGNFPDRFSARQFPNYSSELNVNALLLGDSALYLCASSPVVDGYTFGSGTRLTVV.

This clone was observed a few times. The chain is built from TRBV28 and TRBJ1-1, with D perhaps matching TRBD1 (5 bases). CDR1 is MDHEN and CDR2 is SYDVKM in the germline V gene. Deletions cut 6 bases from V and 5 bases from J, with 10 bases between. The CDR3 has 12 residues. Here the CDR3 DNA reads TGTGCCAGCAGGTCCGGACAAACTGAAGCTTTCTTT. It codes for CASRSGQTEAFF. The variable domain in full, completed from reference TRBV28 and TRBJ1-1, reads DVKVTQSSRYLVKRTGEKVFLECVQDMDHENMFWYRQDPGLGLRLIYFSYDVKMKEKGDIPEGYSVSREKKERFSLILESASTNQTSMYLCASRSGQTEAFFGQGTRLTVV.

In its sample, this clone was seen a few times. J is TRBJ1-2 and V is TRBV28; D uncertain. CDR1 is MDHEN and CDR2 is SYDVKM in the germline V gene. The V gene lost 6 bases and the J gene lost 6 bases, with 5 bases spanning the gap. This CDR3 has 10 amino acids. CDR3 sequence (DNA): TGTGCCAGCAGATACAATGGCTACACCTTC. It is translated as CASRYNGYTF.

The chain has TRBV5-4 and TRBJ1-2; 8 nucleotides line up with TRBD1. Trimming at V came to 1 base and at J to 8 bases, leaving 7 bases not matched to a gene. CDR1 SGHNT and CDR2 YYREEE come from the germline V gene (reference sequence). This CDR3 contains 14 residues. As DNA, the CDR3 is TGTGCCAGCAGCTTGCAGGGGGCGGTAGGAGGCTACACCTTC. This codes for CASSLQGAVGGYTF.

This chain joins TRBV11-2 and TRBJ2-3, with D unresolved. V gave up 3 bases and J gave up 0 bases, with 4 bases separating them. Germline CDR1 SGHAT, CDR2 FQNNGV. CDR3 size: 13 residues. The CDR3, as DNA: TGTGCCAGCAGCTTCCAGAGCACAGATACGCAGTATTTT. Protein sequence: CASSFQSTDTQYF.

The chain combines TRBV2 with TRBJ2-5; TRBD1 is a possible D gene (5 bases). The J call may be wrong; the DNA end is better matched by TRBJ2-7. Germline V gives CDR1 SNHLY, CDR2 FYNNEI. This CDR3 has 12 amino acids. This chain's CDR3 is CASSDRAYEQYF. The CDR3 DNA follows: TGTGCCAGCAGTGACAGGGCGTACGAGCAGTACTTC.

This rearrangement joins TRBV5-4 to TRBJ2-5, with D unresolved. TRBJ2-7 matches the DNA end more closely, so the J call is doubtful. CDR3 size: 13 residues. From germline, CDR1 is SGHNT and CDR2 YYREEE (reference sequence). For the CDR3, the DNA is TGTGCCAGCAGCGCCCCCTTGAGCTACGAGCAGTACTTC. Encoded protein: CASSAPLSYEQYF.

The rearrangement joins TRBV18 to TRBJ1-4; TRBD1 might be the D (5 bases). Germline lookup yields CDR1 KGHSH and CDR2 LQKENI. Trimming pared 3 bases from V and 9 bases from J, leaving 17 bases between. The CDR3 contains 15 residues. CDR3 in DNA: TGTGCCAGCTCACCGCCTGGCGGGGGTCTCCAAAAACTGTTTTTT. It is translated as CASSPPGGGLQKLFF.

The CDR3: CAWSPTGNTIYF. The CDR3, as DNA: TGTGCCTGGAGTCCTACTGGAAACACCATATATTTT. The rearrangement uses TRBV30 and TRBJ1-3; D unresolved. In germline, CDR1 is GTSNPN, CDR2 SVGIG (reference sequence). This CDR3 spans 12 amino acids. V lost 2 bases and J lost 2, with 4 bases in between.

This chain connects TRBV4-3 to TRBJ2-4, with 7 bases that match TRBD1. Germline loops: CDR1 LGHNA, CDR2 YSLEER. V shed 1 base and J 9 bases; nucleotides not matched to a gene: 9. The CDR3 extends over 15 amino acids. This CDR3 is CASSQVWGTVGIQYF. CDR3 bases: TGCGCCAGCAGCCAAGTCTGGGGGACAGTCGGCATTCAGTACTTC.

The CDR3 bases are TGTGCCAGCAGACAGGGGAGAAATAGCAATCAGCCCCAGCATTTT. Translating it yields CASRQGRNSNQPQHF. The chain recombines TRBV2 with TRBJ1-5, with 7 bases fitting TRBD1. J was trimmed by 0 bases and V by 6 bases; bases with no gene match: 5. The CDR3 consists of 15 residues. Germline V lookup: CDR1 SNHLY, CDR2 FYNNEI. Supplemented by reference TRBV2 and TRBJ1-5, the full variable domain reads EPEVTQTPSHQVTQMGQEVILRCVPISNHLYFYWYRQILGQKVEFLVSFYNNEISEKSEIFDDQFSVERPDGSNFTLKIRSTKLEDSAMYFCASRQGRNSNQPQHFGDGTRLSIL.

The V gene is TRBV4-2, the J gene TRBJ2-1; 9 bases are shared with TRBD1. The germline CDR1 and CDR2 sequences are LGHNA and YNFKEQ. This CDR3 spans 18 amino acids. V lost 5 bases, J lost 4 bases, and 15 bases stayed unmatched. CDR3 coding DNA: TGTGCCAGCAGCAAAGGGGGTGGGGGACAGGGTCTTTACAATGAGCAGTTCTTC. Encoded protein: CASSKGGGGQGLYNEQFF.

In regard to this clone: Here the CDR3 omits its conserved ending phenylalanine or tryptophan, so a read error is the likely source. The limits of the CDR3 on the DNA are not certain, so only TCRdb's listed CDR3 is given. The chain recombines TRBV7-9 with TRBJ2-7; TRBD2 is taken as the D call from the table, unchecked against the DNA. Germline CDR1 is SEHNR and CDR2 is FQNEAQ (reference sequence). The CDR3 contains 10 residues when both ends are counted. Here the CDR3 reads CSSSFLEEFY.

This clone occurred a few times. The DNA of the CDR3 is TGTGCCAGCAGCTTCCTTAGCTATGAGCAGTTCTTC. It codes for CASSFLSYEQFF. V usage is TRBV5-4 and J usage is TRBJ2-1; D gene ambiguous. Germline values: CDR1 SGHNT, CDR2 YYREEE (reference sequence). Trimming took 2 bases from V and 8 from J, leaving 8 bases between them. This CDR3 is built from 12 residues. Looking up the rest from reference TRBV5-4 and TRBJ2-1 gives the full variable domain: ETGVTQSPTHLIKTRGQQVTLRCSSQSGHNTVSWYQQALGQGPQFIFQYYREEENGRGNFPPRFSGLQFPNYSSELNVNALELDDSALYLCASSFLSYEQFFGPGTRLTVL.

The chain's CDR3 is CAIRRRQGDNSPLHF. CDR3 nucleotides: TGTGCCATCAGAAGAAGACAGGGAGATAATTCACCCCTCCACTTT. The chain employs TRBV10-3 and TRBJ1-6, with 7 bases that match TRBD1. The CDR3 consists of 15 residues. The V and J ends lost 6 bases and 5 bases, in that order; junction bases with no gene match: 7. Looked up from germline, CDR1 is ENHRY and CDR2 is SYGVKD.

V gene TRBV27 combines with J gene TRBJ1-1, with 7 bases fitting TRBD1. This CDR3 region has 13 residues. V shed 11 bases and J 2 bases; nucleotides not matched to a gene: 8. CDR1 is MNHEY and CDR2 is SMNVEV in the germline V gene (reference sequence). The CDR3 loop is CAARDSLNTEAFF. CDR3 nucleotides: TGTGCCGCGAGGGACAGCTTAAACACTGAAGCTTTCTTT.

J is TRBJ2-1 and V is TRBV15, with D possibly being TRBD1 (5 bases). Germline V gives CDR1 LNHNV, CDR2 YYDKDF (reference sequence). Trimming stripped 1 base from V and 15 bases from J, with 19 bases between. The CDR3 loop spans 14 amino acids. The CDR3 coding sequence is TGTGCCACCAGCAGAGTAGGGGAAGGCAGGCGTCCGTTCTTC. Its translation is CATSRVGEGRRPFF.

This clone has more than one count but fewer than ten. CDR3 sequence reads: CASSFGGTGQTYEQYF. CDR3 nucleotide sequence: TGTGCCAGCAGCTTCGGTGGGACAGGGCAAACCTACGAGCAGTACTTC. The chain links TRBV7-8 to TRBJ2-7; 9 nucleotides line up with TRBD1. Germline V gene sequence: CDR1 SGHVS, CDR2 FQNEAQ. Trimming removed 3 bases from V and 2 bases from J; junction bases left unmatched: 8. The CDR3 is made up of 16 amino acids. Full variable domain (rest looked up from reference TRBV7-8 and TRBJ2-7): GAGVSQSPRYKVAKRGQDVALRCDPISGHVSLFWYQQALGQGPEFLTYFQNEAQLDKSGLPSDRFFAERPEGSVSTLKIQRTQQEDSAVYLCASSFGGTGQTYEQYFGPGTRLTVT.

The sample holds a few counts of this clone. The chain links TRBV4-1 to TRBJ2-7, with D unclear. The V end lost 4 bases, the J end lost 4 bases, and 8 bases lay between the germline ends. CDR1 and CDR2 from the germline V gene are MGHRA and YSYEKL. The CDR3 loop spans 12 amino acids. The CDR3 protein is CASSRRGYEQYF. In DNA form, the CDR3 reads TGCGCCAGCAGCCGCAGAGGATACGAGCAGTACTTC.

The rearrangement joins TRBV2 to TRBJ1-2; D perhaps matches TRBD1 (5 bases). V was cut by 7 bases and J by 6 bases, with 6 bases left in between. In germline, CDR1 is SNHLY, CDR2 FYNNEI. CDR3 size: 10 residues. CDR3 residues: CASTGNGYTF. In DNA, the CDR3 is TGTGCCAGCACAGGGAATGGCTACACCTTC.

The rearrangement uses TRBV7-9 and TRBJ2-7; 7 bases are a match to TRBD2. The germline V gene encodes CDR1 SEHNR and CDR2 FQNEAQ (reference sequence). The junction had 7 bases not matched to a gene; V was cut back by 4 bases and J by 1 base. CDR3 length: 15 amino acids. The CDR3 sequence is CASSSTGTTSYEQYF. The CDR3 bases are TGTGCCAGCAGCTCGACCGGGACTACTTCCTACGAGCAGTACTTC.

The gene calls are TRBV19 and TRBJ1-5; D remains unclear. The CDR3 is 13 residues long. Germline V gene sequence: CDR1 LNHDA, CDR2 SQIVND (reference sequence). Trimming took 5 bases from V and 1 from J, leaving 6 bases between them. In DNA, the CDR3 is TGTGCCAGTAGTTACGGGAGCAATCAGCCCCAGCATTTT. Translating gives CASSYGSNQPQHF.

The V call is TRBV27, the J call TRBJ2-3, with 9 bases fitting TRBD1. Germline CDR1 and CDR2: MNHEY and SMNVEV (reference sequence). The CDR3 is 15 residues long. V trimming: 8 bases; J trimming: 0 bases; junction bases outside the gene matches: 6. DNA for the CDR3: TGTGCCAGCGGGGGACAGGGAAGGAGCACAGATACGCAGTATTTT. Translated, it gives CASGGQGRSTDTQYF.

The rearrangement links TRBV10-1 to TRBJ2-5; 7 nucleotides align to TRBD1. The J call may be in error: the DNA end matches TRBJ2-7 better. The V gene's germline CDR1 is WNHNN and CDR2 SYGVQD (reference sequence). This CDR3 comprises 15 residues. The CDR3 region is CASRTGSLVQYEQYF. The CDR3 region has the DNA TGCGCCAGCAGGACAGGGAGCTTGGTCCAATACGAGCAGTACTTC.

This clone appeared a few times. CDR3 coding DNA: TGTGCCAGCAGTGGGAGACAGCACCGTCCCGATTCACCCCTCCACTTT. Protein sequence: CASSGRQHRPDSPLHF. This chain uses TRBV6-1 with TRBJ1-6; perhaps TRBD1 as D (5 bases). CDR1 and CDR2 from the germline V gene are MNHNS and SASEGT. The CDR3 is 16 residues long. V lost 4 bases and J lost 8, with 18 bases in between.

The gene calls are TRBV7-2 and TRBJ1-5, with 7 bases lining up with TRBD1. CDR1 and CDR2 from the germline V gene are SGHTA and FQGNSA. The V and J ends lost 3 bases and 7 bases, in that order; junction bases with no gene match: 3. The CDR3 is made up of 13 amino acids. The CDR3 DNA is TGTGCCAGCAGCTTTGACAGGGTGCAGCCCCAGCATTTT. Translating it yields CASSFDRVQPQHF.